Listed here are 22 T cell receptor beta chains from one sample, sequenced in a study of vaccination and CD4 T cells after COVID-19. As to treatment: roughly ten-day PBMC culture with coronavirus spike peptide pools or control peptides (ViraFEST assay). These TCRs' antigens remain unknown. Cultured CD4+ T cell DNA was sequenced using the Oncomine TCR Beta short-read assay. Each CDR3 protein is one row after TCRdb ran MiXCR on the PCR reads. The profile covers some 15,000 distinct CDR3 sequences, with around two fifths appearing a single time and approximately 15% taken by the ten largest. What was sequenced was cultured CD4+ T cells from blood. These receptors originate from a human donor with COVID-19.

The rearrangement uses TRBV5-1 and TRBJ2-1; no definite D call. Germline lookup yields CDR1 SGHRS and CDR2 YFSETQ. The CDR3 consists of 12 residues. Deletions cut 5 bases from V and 5 bases from J, with 8 bases between. CDR3: CASSLQNNEQFF. The CDR3 DNA is TGCGCCAGCAGTCTTCAGAACAATGAGCAGTTCTTC.

The chain couples TRBV5-6 to TRBJ1-2; a possible D gene is TRBD1 (6 bases). Trimming stripped 7 bases from V and 4 bases from J, with 17 bases between. The CDR3 totals 14 residues. Germline V gene lookup returns CDR1 SGHDT and CDR2 YYEEEE. The CDR3 region is CASRGDRRLYGYTF. The CDR3 nucleotides are TGTGCCAGCCGGGGTGACAGGCGGCTCTATGGCTACACCTTC. Drawing the rest from reference TRBV5-6 and TRBJ1-2, the complete variable domain is DAGVTQSPTHLIKTRGQQVTLRCSPKSGHDTVSWYQQALGQGPQFIFQYYEEEERQRGNFPDRFSGHQFPNYSSELNVNALLLGDSALYLCASRGDRRLYGYTFGSGTRLTVV.

This rearrangement joins TRBV7-6 to TRBJ1-6, with D unresolved. The germline V and J ends were trimmed by 5 bases and 11 bases, with 13 bases remaining between them. This CDR3 is built from 13 residues. Per germline, CDR1 SGHVS and CDR2 FNYEAQ. The CDR3 DNA is TGTGCCAGCAGCGCGAACCAAAGGACACCCCTCCACTTT. Translation gives CASSANQRTPLHF.

The chain recombines TRBV3-1 with TRBJ2-5; no firm D call. V gave up 2 bases and J gave up 3 bases, with 10 bases separating them. This CDR3 is built from 14 residues. Germline V gene data show CDR1 as LGHDT and CDR2 as YNNKEL (reference sequence). The CDR3 sequence is CASSQREKEETQYF. DNA of the CDR3: TGTGCCAGCAGCCAAAGGGAAAAGGAAGAGACCCAGTACTTC.

The chain recombines TRBV11-2 with TRBJ2-5; tentatively, D is TRBD2 (6 bases). V lost 0 bases and J 2 bases, leaving 13 bases between the germline ends. The CDR3 sequence is 16 residues long. Germline V CDR1 and CDR2: SGHAT, FQNNGV. The CDR3 is CASSLDAGLVQETQYF. The CDR3 DNA is TGTGCCAGCAGCTTAGATGCGGGGTTGGTACAAGAGACCCAGTACTTC.

The table lists this clonotype with a few counts. The V call is TRBV19, the J call TRBJ1-5, with a weak D call TRBD1 (6 bases). V shed 4 bases and J shed 5 bases, with 12 bases lying between them. The germline V gene encodes CDR1 LNHDA and CDR2 SQIVND (reference sequence). The CDR3 spans 14 residues. Here the CDR3 DNA reads TGTGCCAGTAGTACCACTACAGGGCATCAGCCCCAGCATTTT. It yields the protein CASSTTTGHQPQHF.

This clonotype was seen a handful of times. The V and J genes are TRBV7-2 and TRBJ2-3; D is unclear. V was clipped by 5 bases and J by 2 bases, with 5 bases between them. The V gene's germline CDR1 is SGHTA and CDR2 FQGNSA. The CDR3 is 12 amino acids. CDR3 coding DNA: TGTGCCAGCAGCCCTACCACAGATACGCAGTATTTT. Translating gives CASSPTTDTQYF.

This chain links TRBV24-1 with TRBJ2-1; TRBD2 aligns across 10 bases. Germline V gene sequence: CDR1 KGHDR, CDR2 SFDVKD. With 9 bases clipped from V and 6 bases from J, the junction kept 7 bases outside the gene matches. CDR3 length equals 14 residues. The CDR3 region is CATSRTSGTNEQFF. CDR3 in DNA: TGTGCCACCTCCCGGACTAGCGGCACCAATGAGCAGTTCTTC.

V is TRBV2 and J is TRBJ1-2; D possibly corresponds to TRBD1 (6 bases). V lost 5 bases and J lost 6, with 19 bases in between. CDR1 and CDR2 from the germline V gene are SNHLY and FYNNEI. CDR3 length: 15 residues. CDR3 in amino acids: CASSLDRTGTNGYTF. CDR3 bases: TGTGCCAGCAGTCTAGATCGGACGGGGACAAATGGCTACACCTTC. The full variable domain, completed using reference TRBV2 and TRBJ1-2, is EPEVTQTPSHQVTQMGQEVILRCVPISNHLYFYWYRQILGQKVEFLVSFYNNEISEKSEIFDDQFSVERPDGSNFTLKIRSTKLEDSAMYFCASSLDRTGTNGYTFGSGTRLTVV.

This clonotype was seen only a few times. The chain links TRBV11-3 to TRBJ1-1, with unresolved D. In germline, CDR1 is SGHNT, CDR2 YENEEA. The length of the CDR3 is 13 residues. Trimming took 0 bases from V and 3 from J, leaving 5 bases between them. The CDR3 reads CASSLESYTEAFF. The CDR3 DNA sequence: TGTGCCAGCAGCTTAGAGTCCTACACTGAAGCTTTCTTT.

This clonotype was picked up a small number of times. V gene TRBV19 combines with J gene TRBJ1-5; the D is unclear. Germline CDR1 is LNHDA and CDR2 is SQIVND (reference sequence). Trimming cost V 3 bases and J 2 bases, with 8 bases left between them. The CDR3 covers 14 residues. CDR3 in DNA: TGTGCCAGTAGTATCCAGGAGGGCAATCAGCCCCAGCATTTT. Protein sequence: CASSIQEGNQPQHF.

This rearrangement joins TRBV10-1 to TRBJ1-1; D is undetermined. Trimming removed 2 bases at V and 2 bases at J, with 6 bases between. CDR1 and CDR2 (germline): WNHNN, SYGVQD (reference sequence). The CDR3 runs 13 residues. The CDR3, as DNA: TGCGCCAGCAGTGAGGCGGTTAACACTGAAGCTTTCTTT. Translation: CASSEAVNTEAFF.

This clonotype was found once. V and J are TRBV5-5 and TRBJ1-2; weak D call: TRBD1 (6 bases). CDR3 size: 15 residues. The germline gives CDR1 SGHKS, CDR2 YYEKEE (reference sequence). The V end lost 1 base, the J end lost 1 base, and 11 bases lay between the germline ends. The CDR3, as DNA: TGTGCCAGCAGCTTGACGGGGGCGGGTAACTATGGCTACACCTTC. It is translated as CASSLTGAGNYGYTF.

J is TRBJ2-5 and V is TRBV24-1; TRBD1 aligns across 8 bases. This CDR3 region has 15 residues. J was trimmed by 4 bases and V by 4 bases; bases with no gene match: 7. In germline, CDR1 is KGHDR, CDR2 SFDVKD. CDR3: CATSEGRGPPETQYF. The CDR3 nucleotides read TGTGCCACCAGTGAGGGCAGGGGGCCCCCAGAGACCCAGTACTTC.

The rearrangement uses TRBV7-3 and TRBJ2-3, with a tentative D call TRBD1 (5 bases). Trimming left V 1 base short and J 4 bases short, with 21 bases between. The CDR3 covers 18 residues. Germline V CDR1 and CDR2: SGHTA, FQGTGA. The CDR3 is CASSLKWRKGAWADTQYF. CDR3 nucleotide sequence: TGTGCCAGCAGCTTAAAGTGGAGAAAAGGGGCTTGGGCAGATACGCAGTATTTT.

The chain combines TRBV5-4 with TRBJ1-1; D gene unclear. This CDR3 has 13 amino acids. Trimming took 4 bases from V and 1 from J, leaving 8 bases between them. Germline V gene lookup returns CDR1 SGHNT and CDR2 YYREEE (reference sequence). The CDR3 is CASSLTGNTEAFF. The CDR3 nucleotides are TGTGCCAGCAGCCTTACGGGGAACACTGAAGCTTTCTTT.

This chain joins TRBV6-4 and TRBJ1-5; 7 bases match TRBD1. Germline V gives CDR1 MRHNA, CDR2 SNTAGT. V gave up 5 bases and J gave up 5 bases; unmatched junction bases: 3. The CDR3 is 13 amino acids. The CDR3 loop is CASSTGAHQPQHF. Here the CDR3 DNA reads TGTGCCAGCAGTACAGGGGCCCATCAGCCCCAGCATTTT.

The genes are TRBV5-1 and TRBJ2-5, with D tentatively TRBD2 (6 bases). V dropped 1 base and J dropped 0 bases, with 10 bases sitting between them. Germline loops: CDR1 SGHRS, CDR2 YFSETQ. This CDR3 has 15 residues. CDR3 in amino acids: CASSLFLADQETQYF. The CDR3 region has the DNA TGCGCCAGCAGCTTGTTTTTAGCGGACCAAGAGACCCAGTACTTC.

A few counts support this clonotype. The V and J genes are TRBV7-9 and TRBJ2-5; maybe TRBD1 (6 bases). The CDR3 runs to 14 residues. Looked up from germline, CDR1 is SEHNR and CDR2 is FQNEAQ (reference sequence). V was cut by 5 bases and J by 2 bases, with 12 bases left in between. For the CDR3, the DNA is TGTGCCAGCAGCGCCTACAGGGATCAAGAGACCCAGTACTTC. Translating it yields CASSAYRDQETQYF. The variable domain in full, completed from reference TRBV7-9 and TRBJ2-5, reads DTGVSQNPRHKITKRGQNVTFRCDPISEHNRLYWYRQTLGQGPEFLTYFQNEAQLEKSRLLSDRFSAERPKGSFSTLEIQRTEQGDSAMYLCASSAYRDQETQYFGPGTRLLVL.

V and J are TRBV12-3 or TRBV12-4 and TRBJ2-7, with 7 bases fitting TRBD2. This CDR3 region has 15 residues. V gave up 2 bases and J gave up 2 bases; unmatched junction bases: 6. CDR3 DNA sequence: TGTGCCAGCAGTTTACGCGGGACTACGCCCTACGAGCAGTACTTC. Its translation is CASSLRGTTPYEQYF.

Remarks on this clonotype: This may be a read error, as it is one base from a much larger clone. V is TRBV2 and J is TRBJ1-5, with D perhaps matching TRBD1 (5 bases). This CDR3 spans 16 amino acids. Per the germline V gene, CDR1 is SNHLY and CDR2 is FYNNEI. This chain's CDR3 is CTSSESGRAGNQPQHF. In DNA, the CDR3 is TGTACCAGCAGTGAATCGGGCAGGGCTGGCAATCAGCCCCAGCATTTT.

The rearrangement uses TRBV19 and TRBJ2-5; no definite D call. The germline V gene encodes CDR1 LNHDA and CDR2 SQIVND (reference sequence). This CDR3 comprises 13 residues. Trimming shortened V by 3 bases and J by 5 bases, and 10 bases separated the two germline ends. The CDR3 spells CASSMGWAETQYF. The CDR3 coding sequence is TGTGCCAGTAGTATGGGGTGGGCGGAGACCCAGTACTTC.